Below are 13 T cell receptor beta chains sequenced from a single sample in a study of identical twins. TCRdb re-analysed the 5' RACE reads in MiXCR, keeping a single row per CDR3 protein. Among some 1,700,000 distinct CDR3 sequences, roughly a third were seen once, and the ten largest hold 0.25% to 0.3%. Sequencing was carried out using cord blood. Receptors were obtained from a newborn girl in good health.

V gene TRBV14 combines with J gene TRBJ1-2, with D hard to call. The CDR3 consists of 14 residues. Germline CDR1 and CDR2: SGHDN and FVKESK. The V end was cut by 3 bases, the J end by 5 bases, with 13 bases between. In DNA form, the CDR3 reads TGTGCCAGCAGCCATCGGGGAGTTTCGTATGGCTACACCTTC. This encodes CASSHRGVSYGYTF.

The chain joins TRBV13 to TRBJ2-3, with TRBD2 matching over 7 bases. The CDR3 is made up of 16 amino acids. Unmatched junction bases numbered 10, after V lost 5 bases and J lost 2 bases. Germline V gives CDR1 PRHDT, CDR2 FYEKMQ (reference sequence). The CDR3 nucleotides are TGTGCCAGCAGCGCCGGGGGGACTATACTCACAGATACGCAGTATTTT. It codes for CASSAGGTILTDTQYF.

This clonotype has only a few counts. The V and J genes are TRBV7-9 and TRBJ2-3, with 10 bases aligning to TRBD1. The CDR3 has 16 residues. After removal of 8 bases from V and 2 bases from J, the junction contained 10 bases not matched to a gene. Per the germline V gene, CDR1 is SEHNR and CDR2 is FQNEAQ (reference sequence). This CDR3 reads CASGHRDRGITDTQYF. In DNA form, the CDR3 reads TGTGCCAGCGGACACCGGGACAGGGGTATCACAGATACGCAGTATTTT.

The chain is built from TRBV28 and TRBJ2-3; 7 bases are a match to TRBD2. The V and J ends lost 1 base and 4 bases, in that order; junction bases with no gene match: 5. The CDR3 totals 15 residues. Per the germline V gene, CDR1 is MDHEN and CDR2 is SYDVKM. CDR3 DNA: TGTGCCAGCAGTTTATCGGTTGGGGGGGCAGATACGCAGTATTTT. Translated, it gives CASSLSVGGADTQYF.

This clonotype was counted only a few times. The chain couples TRBV21-1 to TRBJ2-1; TRBD2, as called in the table, went unchecked against the DNA. TRBV21-1 is noted as a pseudogene. CDR3 length: 14 residues. CDR3 DNA sequence: TGTGCCAGCAGGGAACTAGCGTCGGTGCGTGAGCAGTTCTTC. This sequence encodes CASRELASVREQFF.

V usage is TRBV20-1 and J usage is TRBJ1-6; D is undetermined. This CDR3 contains 14 residues. CDR1 is DFQATT and CDR2 is SNEGSKA in the germline V gene (reference sequence). Trimming took 2 bases from V and 4 from J, leaving 9 bases between them. The CDR3 sequence is CSARWGTYNSPLHF. The CDR3 DNA sequence: TGCAGTGCTAGATGGGGAACTTATAATTCACCCCTCCACTTT.

This clonotype was detected many times. The V call is TRBV9, the J call TRBJ2-3, with no clear D. Germline V gives CDR1 SGDLS, CDR2 YYNGEE. CDR3 size: 16 residues. V was pared by 4 bases and J by 0 bases, with 15 bases between. CDR3 residues: CASSTWVTRSTDTQYF. CDR3 nucleotide sequence: TGTGCCAGCAGCACCTGGGTTACCAGGAGCACAGATACGCAGTATTTT.

With respect to this clonotype: A junction end diverges from the germline sequence, so it may reflect a read error. The V gene is TRBV28, the J gene TRBJ2-7; D ambiguous. The CDR3 length is 13 residues. The germline CDR1 and CDR2 sequences are MDHEN and SYDVKM. The DNA of the CDR3 is TGTGCCAACAGTTTGGCGTTTTCCTACGAGCAGTACTTC. This sequence encodes CANSLAFSYEQYF.

The rearrangement joins TRBV2 to TRBJ2-3; D is undetermined. This CDR3 has 11 residues. Germline V lookup: CDR1 SNHLY, CDR2 FYNNEI. V lost 7 bases and J 6 bases, leaving 8 bases between the germline ends. The CDR3 DNA follows: TGTGCCAGCAAGGAACTGGATACGCAGTATTTT. Its translation is CASKELDTQYF.

Turning to this clonotype: A much larger clone lies a single base off, so this may be a read error. The rearrangement joins TRBV3-1 to TRBJ2-3; TRBD2 aligns across 7 bases. Germline V gives CDR1 LGHDT, CDR2 YNNKEL (reference sequence). The CDR3 extends over 17 amino acids. CDR3 sequence reads: CAIPGPAGPTSTDTQYF. The CDR3 DNA reads TGTGCGATCCCCGGACCAGCGGGACCTACCAGCACAGATACGCAGTATTTT.

The chain joins TRBV7-2 to TRBJ1-1; 8 bases align to TRBD1. The CDR3 length is 16 residues. The germline V gene has CDR1 SGHTA and CDR2 FQGNSA. V was clipped by 1 base and J by 4 bases; unmatched bases: 8. The CDR3 sequence is CASSLDRRQGSTEAFF. The CDR3 nucleotides read TGTGCCAGCAGCTTAGATCGGAGACAGGGGAGCACTGAAGCTTTCTTT. The full variable domain, its missing parts supplied by reference TRBV7-2 and TRBJ1-1, is GAGVSQSPSNKVTEKGKDVELRCDPISGHTALYWYRQSLGQGLEFLIYFQGNSAPDKSGLPSDRFSAERTGGSVSTLTIQRTQQEDSAVYLCASSLDRRQGSTEAFFGQGTRLTVV.

A note on this clonotype: The junction shows a germline mismatch at one end, possibly a read error. This chain connects TRBV7-6 to TRBJ2-1; no clear D gene. Germline V CDR1 and CDR2: SGHVS, FNYEAQ. CDR3 size: 14 residues. The CDR3 loop is CASGLAGLSNEQFF. The CDR3 DNA reads as TGTGCCAGCGGCTTAGCTGGCTTAAGCAATGAGCAGTTCTTC. Supplemented by reference TRBV7-6 and TRBJ2-1, the full variable domain reads GAGVSQSPRYKVTKRGQDVALRCDPISGHVSLYWYRQALGQGPEFLTYFNYEAQQDKSGLPNDRFSAERPEGSISTLTIQRTEQRDSAMYRCASGLAGLSNEQFFGPGTRLTVL.

This clonotype was seen a few times. The chain has TRBV20-1 and TRBJ2-3, with D possibly TRBD1 on 5 matching bases. Trimming took off 0 bases at V and 3 bases at J, with 10 bases between the two ends. Germline-derived CDR1 and CDR2 are DFQATT and SNEGSKA (reference sequence). The CDR3 consists of 14 residues. The CDR3 DNA reads TGCAGTGCTAGAGATTTGCGACAGACAGATACGCAGTATTTT. This encodes CSARDLRQTDTQYF.